This T cell receptor (beta chain) was observed in a study of cytomegalovirus exposure and HLA in healthy donors. Both 60 Vbeta primers and 13 Jbeta primers went into the PCR. Method: immunoSEQ multiplex PCR; TCRdb's copy keeps in-frame clones and lacks some. The table shows some 110,000 clones, with roughly three quarters occurring only once. Whole-study results and caveats: It was reportedly the case that the classifier diagnosed cytomegalovirus status with high specificity and sensitivity. Under in vitro conditions, a few CMV-associated chains were confirmed as specific for CMV antigens. Evidence from a later analysis indicated that most CMV-associated TCR beta chains looked HLA-restricted.

Comment on this clone: What it binds is not known.

Between the trimmed V and J ends, which lost 6 bases and 11 bases, there was a span of 20 bases. The germline gives CDR1 MNHEY, CDR2 SMNVEV (reference sequence). The CDR3 loop spans 13 amino acids. The sequencing sample was made of PBMCs. The TCR sequence derives from a man younger than 45 in good health and CMV-seronegative. The chain is built from TRBV27 and TRBJ2-7; D might be TRBD1 (5 bases). The CDR3 is CASSLGARRGEYF. The CDR3 DNA follows: TGTGCCAGCAGCTTAGGGGCTAGGCGCGGCGAGTACTTC.